These 20 T cell receptor beta chains originate from one sample sequenced in a study of T-cell reconstitution after alpha-beta-depleted transplantation in children. A TCRbeta library incorporating unique molecular identifiers was prepared. TCRdb re-analysed the PCR reads in MiXCR, keeping a single row per CDR3 protein. The sample contains 450,000 to 550,000 distinct CDR3 sequences, more than 9.5% of which appear only once. The specimen was PBMCs, mostly from graft donor cells, collected 180 days after TCRalphabeta/CD19-depleted stem cell transplant. The source is a female patient between 2 and 10 years old who had a stem cell transplant for aplastic anemia, so the T cells may come from the graft donor.

This clonotype has just a few counts. This sequence joins TRBV12-3 or TRBV12-4 and TRBJ2-1; D may be TRBD2 (6 bases). This CDR3 region has 14 residues. V gave up 2 bases and J gave up 5 bases, with 10 bases separating them. The CDR3 spells CASSLFGSHNEQFF. The CDR3 nucleotides are TGTGCCAGCAGTTTATTCGGGAGTCACAATGAGCAGTTCTTC.

This clonotype was seen many times. CDR3 DNA: TGTGCCAGCAGCTTAAGACGGGGACTAGCGGGAACCTACAATGAGCAGTTCTTC. Its translation: CASSLRRGLAGTYNEQFF. This chain links TRBV11-3 with TRBJ2-1; 13 bases map to TRBD2. CDR1 is SGHNT and CDR2 is YENEEA in the germline V gene. This CDR3 spans 18 amino acids. V lost 2 bases, J lost 2 bases, and 6 bases stayed unmatched.

The chain joins TRBV15 to TRBJ2-1, with TRBD2 matching over 12 bases. The germline V gene encodes CDR1 LNHNV and CDR2 YYDKDF (reference sequence). V trimming: 4 bases; J trimming: 5 bases; junction bases outside the gene matches: 3. The CDR3 loop spans 15 amino acids. The CDR3: CATSTRTSGDNEQFF. The DNA of the CDR3 is TGTGCCACCAGCACACGGACTAGCGGGGACAATGAGCAGTTCTTC.

The chain employs TRBV7-9 and TRBJ2-1; perhaps TRBD2 as D (5 bases). CDR1 and CDR2 from the germline V gene are SEHNR and FQNEAQ (reference sequence). V was cut by 5 bases and J by 1 base, with 18 bases left in between. The CDR3 sequence is 17 residues long. CDR3 DNA sequence: TGTGCCAGCAGCGCCACGGCTAGGGAGCTTTCCTACAATGAGCAGTTCTTC. Translating it yields CASSATARELSYNEQFF. Full variable domain (missing parts from reference TRBV7-9 and TRBJ2-1): DTGVSQNPRHKITKRGQNVTFRCDPISEHNRLYWYRQTLGQGPEFLTYFQNEAQLEKSRLLSDRFSAERPKGSFSTLEIQRTEQGDSAMYLCASSATARELSYNEQFFGPGTRLTVL.

Ten or more counts support this clonotype. DNA of the CDR3: TGTGCCACCAGCAGAGGCAGGGGTTACGAGCAGTACTTC. Protein: CATSRGRGYEQYF. The V gene is TRBV15, the J gene TRBJ2-7, with TRBD1 as a possible D gene (6 bases). Per the germline V gene, CDR1 is LNHNV and CDR2 is YYDKDF (reference sequence). The CDR3 spans 13 residues. The V end lost 1 base, the J end lost 4 bases, and 8 bases lay between the germline ends.

The J gene is TRBJ1-3, the V gene TRBV20-1, with TRBD1 identical over 7 bases. Losses at the gene ends were 5 bases for V and 3 bases for J; bases not matched to a gene: 7. In germline, CDR1 is DFQATT, CDR2 SNEGSKA (reference sequence). The CDR3 covers 14 residues. CDR3 residues: CSAADRVFGNTIYF. The CDR3 DNA sequence: TGCAGTGCTGCAGACAGGGTCTTTGGAAACACCATATATTTT.

This clonotype appeared a few times. The rearrangement joins TRBV20-1 to TRBJ2-1; 7 bases are shared with TRBD2. Trimming at V came to 5 bases and at J to 0 bases, leaving 7 bases not matched to a gene. CDR1 and CDR2 from the germline V gene are DFQATT and SNEGSKA (reference sequence). The CDR3 consists of 15 residues. Here the CDR3 reads CSARPGGSSYNEQFF. In nucleotides, the CDR3 is TGCAGTGCTCGGCCCGGGGGGAGCTCCTACAATGAGCAGTTCTTC.

The chain uses TRBV29-1 and TRBJ1-2, with D possibly being TRBD1 (5 bases). The CDR3 contains 12 residues. Trimming took off 6 bases at V and 2 bases at J, with 10 bases between the two ends. Per the germline V gene, CDR1 is SQVTM and CDR2 is ANQGSEA. Here the CDR3 reads CSVAGRNYGYTF. The CDR3 DNA is TGCAGCGTAGCGGGACGGAACTATGGCTACACCTTC.

About this clonotype itself: The junction and the germline gene differ at one end; a read error may be behind it. The chain recombines TRBV11-1 with TRBJ2-6; TRBD2 agrees at 9 bases. Germline V gene data show CDR1 as SGHAT and CDR2 as FQDESV (reference sequence). The CDR3 contains 21 residues. The CDR3 protein is CASSLAHAVLAGFSGANGLTF. As DNA, the CDR3 is TGTGCCAGCAGCTTAGCGCACGCCGTCCTAGCGGGATTCTCTGGGGCCAACGGCCTGACTTTC.

In its sample, this clonotype was seen many times. The chain combines TRBV12-3 or TRBV12-4 with TRBJ2-6; 7 bases map to TRBD2. This CDR3 has 15 residues. V gave up 5 bases and J gave up 2 bases; unmatched junction bases: 3. CDR3 protein: CASSPGGAGANVLTF. The DNA of the CDR3 is TGTGCCAGCAGTCCTGGGGGGGCTGGGGCCAACGTCCTGACTTTC.

This clonotype was seen a few times. The chain employs TRBV18 and TRBJ2-1; D remains unclear. V lost 1 base and J 6 bases, leaving 16 bases between the germline ends. CDR3 size: 16 residues. The germline gives CDR1 KGHSH, CDR2 LQKENI. The CDR3 nucleotides are TGTGCCAGCTCACCACATCGGGCAGCGAACCTCAATGAGCAGTTCTTC. It yields the protein CASSPHRAANLNEQFF.

This clonotype was observed at least ten times. The chain has TRBV12-3 or TRBV12-4 and TRBJ2-7; possibly TRBD2 for D (6 bases). The CDR3 length is 13 residues. Trimming shortened V by 3 bases and J by 3 bases, and 9 bases separated the two germline ends. As DNA, the CDR3 is TGTGCCAGCAGTTTGAGGGGAGGCTACGAGCAGTACGTC. Its translation: CASSLRGGYEQYV.

The chain links TRBV12-3 or TRBV12-4 to TRBJ2-1, with unresolved D. CDR3 length equals 11 residues. V lost 7 bases to trimming and J lost 13 bases, with 14 bases between them. DNA of the CDR3: TGTGCCAGCAAACTCTCCGGTGACCAGTTCTTC. This translates into CASKLSGDQFF.

The sample holds many counts of this clonotype. The chain couples TRBV7-8 to TRBJ2-5; D is unresolved. The CDR3 has 15 residues. From germline, CDR1 is SGHVS and CDR2 FQNEAQ. The ends were cut back, 4 bases at V and 9 bases at J, with 21 bases in the middle. The CDR3 DNA follows: TGTGCCAGCAGCTCGCGGACGGGCCTCAGAATGGCCCAGTACTTC. Translation gives CASSSRTGLRMAQYF.

The rearrangement uses TRBV6-1 and TRBJ2-1; D possibly corresponds to TRBD1 (6 bases). V lost 10 bases and J 5 bases, leaving 18 bases between the germline ends. CDR3 length: 14 residues. Germline lookup yields CDR1 MNHNS and CDR2 SASEGT. DNA of the CDR3: TGTGCCACCCTGGGAACAGGGCGCAACAATGAGCAGTTCTTC. The encoded protein is CATLGTGRNNEQFF.

The rearrangement links TRBV18 to TRBJ2-5; unclear D gene. The CDR3 covers 13 residues. Per the germline V gene, CDR1 is KGHSH and CDR2 is LQKENI. The germline V and J ends were trimmed by 3 bases and 4 bases, with 9 bases remaining between them. CDR3 region: CASSPESRETQYF. In nucleotides, the CDR3 is TGTGCCAGCTCACCGGAATCGAGAGAGACCCAGTACTTC.

This clonotype has just a few counts. The chain uses TRBV20-1 and TRBJ2-1, with TRBD2 matching over 11 bases. With 0 bases clipped from V and 8 bases from J, the junction kept 6 bases outside the gene matches. This CDR3 contains 15 residues. CDR1 is DFQATT, CDR2 SNEGSKA, per germline (reference sequence). The CDR3 coding sequence is TGCAGTGCTAGAGATCTGGTAGCGGGAGGGCATGAGCAGTTCTTC. It codes for CSARDLVAGGHEQFF.

Regarding this clonotype: One base away lies a much larger clone, so this may be a sequencing read error. The chain uses TRBV7-2 and TRBJ2-3; D might be TRBD2 (6 bases). The CDR3 has 16 amino acids. Germline CDR1 is SGHTA and CDR2 is FQGNSA. The V gene lost 5 bases and the J gene lost 4 bases, with 19 bases spanning the gap. CDR3 sequence (DNA): TGTGCCAGCAGCCGGATGCGGGGCGCTAGCGCAGATACGCAGTATTTT. Translation gives CASSRMRGASADTQYF.

In its sample, this clonotype was seen once. V is TRBV7-9 and J is TRBJ2-3; no reliable D call. CDR1 is SEHNR and CDR2 is FQNEAQ in the germline V gene (reference sequence). CDR3 length: 15 amino acids. Trimming shortened V by 2 bases and J by 0 bases, and 9 bases separated the two germline ends. CDR3 amino acids: CASSLIGRSTDTQYF. The CDR3 DNA is TGTGCCAGCAGCTTAATAGGCAGAAGCACAGATACGCAGTATTTT.

The chain carries TRBV20-1 and TRBJ2-4; no definite D call. Deletions cut 1 base from V and 0 bases from J, with 10 bases between. This CDR3 spans 15 amino acids. Germline assignment: CDR1 DFQATT and CDR2 SNEGSKA (reference sequence). The CDR3 loop is CSARVLALAKNIQYF. CDR3 nucleotide sequence: TGCAGTGCTAGAGTGCTTGCACTAGCCAAAAACATTCAGTACTTC.